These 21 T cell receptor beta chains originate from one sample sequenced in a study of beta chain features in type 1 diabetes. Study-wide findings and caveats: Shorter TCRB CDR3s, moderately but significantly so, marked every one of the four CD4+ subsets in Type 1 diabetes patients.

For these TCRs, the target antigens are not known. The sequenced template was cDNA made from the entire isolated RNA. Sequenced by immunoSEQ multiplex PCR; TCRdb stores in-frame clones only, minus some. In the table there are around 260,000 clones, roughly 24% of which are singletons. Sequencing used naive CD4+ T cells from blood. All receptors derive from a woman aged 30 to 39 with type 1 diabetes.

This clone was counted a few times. CDR3 nucleotide sequence: TGCGCCAGCAGCGTAGGGACTAGCGCCTACAATGAGCAGTTCTTC. It is translated as CASSVGTSAYNEQFF. This sequence joins TRBV5-1 and TRBJ2-1; 10 bases map to TRBD2. This CDR3 comprises 15 residues. In germline, CDR1 is SGHRS, CDR2 YFSETQ. Germline trimming cut 4 bases from V and 2 bases from J; bases unmatched to any gene: 3.

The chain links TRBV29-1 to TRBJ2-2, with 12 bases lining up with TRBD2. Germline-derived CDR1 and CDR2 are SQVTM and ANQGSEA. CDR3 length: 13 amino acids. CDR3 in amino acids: CRTSGRDTGELFF. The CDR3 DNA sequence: TGCAGGACTAGCGGGAGAGATACCGGGGAGCTGTTTTTT.

CDR3 bases: TGTGCCAGCAGCGCTTCCTCGACAGAGGAACTGTTTTTT. Protein sequence: CASSASSTEELFF. The rearrangement uses TRBV9 and TRBJ1-4, with D maybe TRBD1 (5 bases). This CDR3 spans 13 amino acids. Germline-derived CDR1 and CDR2 are SGDLS and YYNGEE. V was shortened by 3 bases and J by 12 bases, with 15 bases between the two germline ends.

CDR3 region: CSARTYNEQFF. DNA for the CDR3: TGCAGCGCTAGGACATACAATGAGCAGTTCTTC. This chain joins TRBV29-1 and TRBJ2-1, with D maybe TRBD1 (5 bases). Germline lookup yields CDR1 SQVTM and CDR2 ANQGSEA. CDR3 length: 11 amino acids. Between the trimmed V and J ends, which lost 7 bases and 4 bases, there was a span of 8 bases.

For the CDR3, the DNA is TGTGCCACCAGCAGAGATGGGGGGGCCGGGGCCAACGTCCTGACTTTC. It is translated as CATSRDGGAGANVLTF. The J gene is TRBJ2-6, the V gene TRBV15; D possibly corresponds to TRBD2 (7 bases). Germline V CDR1 and CDR2: LNHNV, YYDKDF (reference sequence). The CDR3 is made up of 16 amino acids. The V gene lost 0 bases and the J gene lost 4 bases, with 10 bases spanning the gap.

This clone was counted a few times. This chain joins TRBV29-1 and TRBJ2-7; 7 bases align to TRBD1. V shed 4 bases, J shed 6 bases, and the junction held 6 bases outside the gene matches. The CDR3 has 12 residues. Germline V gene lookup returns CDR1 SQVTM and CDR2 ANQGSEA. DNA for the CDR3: TGCAGCGTTGTCGAAGGGGGCGGCGAGCAGTACTTC. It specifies CSVVEGGGEQYF.

The chain's CDR3 is CASSSSRYEQYF. The CDR3 DNA reads TGTGCCAGCAGCAGTAGCCGATACGAGCAGTACTTC. The genes are TRBV7-2 and TRBJ2-7; D is unclear. Per the germline V gene, CDR1 is SGHTA and CDR2 is FQGNSA. V lost 5 bases to trimming and J lost 4 bases, with 9 bases between them. The CDR3 is made up of 12 amino acids. Using reference TRBV7-2 and TRBJ2-7 for the parts outside the CDR3, the full variable domain is GAGVSQSPSNKVTEKGKDVELRCDPISGHTALYWYRQSLGQGLEFLIYFQGNSAPDKSGLPSDRFSAERTGGSVSTLTIQRTQQEDSAVYLCASSSSRYEQYFGPGTRLTVT.

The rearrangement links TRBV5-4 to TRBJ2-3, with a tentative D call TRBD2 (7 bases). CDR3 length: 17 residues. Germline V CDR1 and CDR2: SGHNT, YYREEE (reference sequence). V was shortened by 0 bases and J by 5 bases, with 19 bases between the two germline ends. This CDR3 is CASSLAGGGGAVDTQYF. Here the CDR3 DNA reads TGTGCCAGCAGCTTGGCGGGGGGCGGAGGGGCGGTAGATACGCAGTATTTT.

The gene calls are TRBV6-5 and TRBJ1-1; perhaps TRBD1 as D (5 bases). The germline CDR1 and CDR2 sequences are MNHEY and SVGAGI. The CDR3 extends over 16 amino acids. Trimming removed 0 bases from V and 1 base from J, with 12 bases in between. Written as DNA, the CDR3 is TGTGCCAGCAGTTACTCGACAGTCAGGGCGAACACTGAAGCTTTCTTT. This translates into CASSYSTVRANTEAFF.

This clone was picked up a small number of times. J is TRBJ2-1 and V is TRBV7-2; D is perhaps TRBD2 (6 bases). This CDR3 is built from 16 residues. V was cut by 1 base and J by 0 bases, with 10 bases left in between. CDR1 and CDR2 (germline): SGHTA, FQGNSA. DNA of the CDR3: TGTGCCAGCAGCTTAGGTATCGGGAGCTCCTACAATGAGCAGTTCTTC. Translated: CASSLGIGSSYNEQFF.

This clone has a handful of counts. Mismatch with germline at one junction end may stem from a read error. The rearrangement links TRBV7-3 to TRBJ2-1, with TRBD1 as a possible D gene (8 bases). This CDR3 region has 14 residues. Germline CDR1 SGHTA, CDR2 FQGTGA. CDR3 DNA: TGTGCCAGCAGCCTAACAGGGGGAGGGGGTGAGCAGTTCTTC. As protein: CASSLTGGGGEQFF.

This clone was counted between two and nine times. The CDR3 spells CASSLKRTDTQYF. DNA of the CDR3: TGTGCCAGCAGCTTAAAGAGAACAGATACGCAGTATTTT. The V call is TRBV7-9, the J call TRBJ2-3; D is ambiguous. Germline V gene data show CDR1 as SEHNR and CDR2 as FQNEAQ (reference sequence). This CDR3 is built from 13 residues. V lost 2 bases and J lost 3, with 6 bases in between.

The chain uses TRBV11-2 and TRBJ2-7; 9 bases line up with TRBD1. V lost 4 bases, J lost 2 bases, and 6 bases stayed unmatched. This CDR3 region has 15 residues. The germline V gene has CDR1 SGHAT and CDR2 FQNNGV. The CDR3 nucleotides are TGTGCCAGCAGCTCTACAGGGGGCAGGACCTACGAGCAGTACTTC. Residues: CASSSTGGRTYEQYF.

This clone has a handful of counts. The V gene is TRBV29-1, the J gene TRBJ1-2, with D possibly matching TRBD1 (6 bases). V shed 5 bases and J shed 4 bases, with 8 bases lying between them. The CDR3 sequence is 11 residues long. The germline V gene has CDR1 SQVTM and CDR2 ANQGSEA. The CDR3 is CSVQDSYGYTF. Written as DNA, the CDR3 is TGCAGCGTTCAGGACAGCTATGGCTACACCTTC.

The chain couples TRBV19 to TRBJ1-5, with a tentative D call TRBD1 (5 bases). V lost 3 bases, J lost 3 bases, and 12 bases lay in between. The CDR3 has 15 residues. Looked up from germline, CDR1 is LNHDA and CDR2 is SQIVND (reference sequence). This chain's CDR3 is CASSMGTGYNQPQHF. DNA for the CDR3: TGTGCCAGTAGTATGGGCACAGGTTACAATCAGCCCCAGCATTTT.

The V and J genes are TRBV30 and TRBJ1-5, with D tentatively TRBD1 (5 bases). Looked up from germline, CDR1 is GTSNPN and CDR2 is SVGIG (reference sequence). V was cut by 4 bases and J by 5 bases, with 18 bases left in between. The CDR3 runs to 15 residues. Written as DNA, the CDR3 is TGTGCCTGGAACTCGCTTCTGGCGGGGGATCAGCCCCAGCATTTT. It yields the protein CAWNSLLAGDQPQHF.

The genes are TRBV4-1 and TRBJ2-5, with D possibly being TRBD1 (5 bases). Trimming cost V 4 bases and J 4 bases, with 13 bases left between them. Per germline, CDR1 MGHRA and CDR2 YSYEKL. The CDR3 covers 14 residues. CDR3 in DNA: TGCGCCAGCAGCCCTAGACAGCCAGGAGAGACCCAGTACTTC. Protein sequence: CASSPRQPGETQYF.

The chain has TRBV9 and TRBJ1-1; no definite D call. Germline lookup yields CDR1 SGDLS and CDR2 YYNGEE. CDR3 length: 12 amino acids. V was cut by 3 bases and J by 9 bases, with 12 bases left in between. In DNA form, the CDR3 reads TGTGCCAGCAGCGCCGGGAGCACCCAAGCTTTCTTT. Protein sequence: CASSAGSTQAFF.

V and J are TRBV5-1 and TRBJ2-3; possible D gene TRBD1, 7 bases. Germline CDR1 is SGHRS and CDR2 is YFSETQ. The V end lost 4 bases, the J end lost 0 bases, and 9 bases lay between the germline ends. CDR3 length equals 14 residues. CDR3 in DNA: TGCGCCAGCAGCGCGGGACAGAGCACAGATACGCAGTATTTT. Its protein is CASSAGQSTDTQYF.

CDR3 sequence: CATSRDLTETQYF. DNA for the CDR3: TGTGCCACCAGCAGGGACTTAACCGAGACCCAGTACTTC. The chain has TRBV15 and TRBJ2-5; a possible D gene is TRBD2 (5 bases). CDR3 length equals 13 residues. The germline CDR1 and CDR2 sequences are LNHNV and YYDKDF (reference sequence). The ends were cut back, 3 bases at V and 5 bases at J, with 10 bases in the middle.

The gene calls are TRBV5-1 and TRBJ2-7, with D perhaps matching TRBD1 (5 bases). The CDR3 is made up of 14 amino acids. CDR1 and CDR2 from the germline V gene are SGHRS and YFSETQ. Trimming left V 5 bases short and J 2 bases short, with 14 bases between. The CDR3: CASSAADMTYEQYF. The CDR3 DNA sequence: TGCGCCAGCAGTGCGGCGGACATGACCTACGAGCAGTACTTC.